This record covers a single T cell receptor beta chain. Its binding antigen is unknown. No much larger clone is present one base from it, and per-base qualities are unavailable. This sample stems from a study of Tregs in tolerant kidney transplant recipients (dated by TCRdb to 2018 to 2020). A note on the overall study: The study used TCRbeta sequencing to identify donor-specific regulatory T cells before combined kidney and bone marrow transplantation, then tracked those cells after transplant. TCRbeta repertoire sequencing was used in 3 healthy controls to compare several ways of expanding Tregs specific for an allogeneic donor. General findings and caveats noted by the study authors: Expanding Tregs with activated donor B cells appeared to identify the most biologically relevant and donor-specific TCRbeta repertoire. Because only a small number of patients were included, the study had limitations, and the results will need to be validated in larger populations as well as under other immunosuppression protocols. Biological reproducibility was not directly addressed, though technical replication error appeared minimal.

Unstimulated Tregs (CD4+CD25+CD127-), CD4+ non-Tregs (CD4+CD25-), CD4 and CD8 cells were FACS-sorted from thawed PBMCs. Blood from healthy controls was obtained either as purchased buffy coats or from healthy volunteers. Healthy control blood was processed by Ficoll density gradient to PBMCs and cryopreserved; patient PBMCs were collected before and after transplant. For TCRbeta CDR3 sequencing, genomic DNA was extracted from sorted cells using the QIAGEN DNeasy Blood and Tissue Kit. High-throughput TCRbeta CDR3 sequencing, which included PCR amplification with bias correction and internal controls, was done commercially through immunoSEQ. In the authors' own workflow: A unique productive TCRbeta sequence was defined by the CDR3 nucleotide sequence when primers matched, and otherwise by the CDR3 amino acid sequence together with the Vbeta and Jbeta genes. As a correction for sorting error, sequences shared between sorted populations at a frequency ratio of 2:1 or less were discarded, and the remaining shared sequences were assigned to the higher population. Donor-reactive sequences were defined as at least 5-fold expanded in CFSE-low cells versus unstimulated cells, with frequency of at least 0.01% in CFSE-low cells. Repertoire divergence was quantified by Jensen-Shannon divergence using the top 100 TCRbeta sequences ranked by frequency. When a sample had multiple sequencing runs, each run was corrected for sorting error separately and the runs were then pooled. Here the immuneACCESS table is served through TCRdb, limited to in-frame sequences with V and J called. Missing clones are a known gap in these copies; in checked studies unresolved V genes cover under half, and the rest lacks a known reason. That table is the source of V, J and clone size, and D and trimming were worked out from the DNA. The sample table shows tens of thousands of clones, and over 80% are seen once. The ten largest clonotypes hold around 4% of the sample.

The source material was CD4+ T cells from blood. The origin of this receptor is a human donor in good health.

The CDR3 amino acid sequence is: CASSELPPITGELFF. The nucleotides read TGTGCCAGCAGTGAGCTTCCCCCGATCACCGGGGAGCTGTTTTTT. The rearranged chain carries TRBV2 and TRBJ2-2; the D gene is unclear. From the germline V gene, CDR1 is SNHLY and CDR2 is FYNNEI. Counted from cysteine to phenylalanine, this CDR3 has 15 amino acids. The kept DNA is CDR3 alone, 45 bases in frame from the first base. Trimming removed 3 bases from V and 4 bases from J, leaving 12 bases between the germline ends.